The next 25 T cell receptor beta chains were all read from a single sample in a study of T cell responses to AZD1222 COVID-19 vaccine. Method: immunoSEQ multiplex PCR; TCRdb's copy keeps in-frame clones and lacks some. Of roughly 100,000 clones listed, 90% are singletons. Source: peripheral blood, taken on day 0 of AZD1222 vaccination. The receptors were sampled from an adult in good health.

The chain employs TRBV7-2 and TRBJ2-7; a possible D gene is TRBD1 (5 bases). Trimming shortened V by 0 bases and J by 2 bases, and 11 bases separated the two germline ends. Germline loops: CDR1 SGHTA, CDR2 FQGNSA. The CDR3 extends over 15 amino acids. CDR3: CASSLASRVPYEQYF. The CDR3 region has the DNA TGTGCCAGCAGCTTAGCTTCCAGGGTTCCCTACGAGCAGTACTTC.

The chain is built from TRBV5-1 and TRBJ2-5; 9 nucleotides align to TRBD2. Germline CDR1 reads SGHRS; CDR2 reads YFSETQ. The CDR3 has 16 residues. After removal of 8 bases from V and 5 bases from J, the junction contained 16 bases not matched to a gene. CDR3 protein: CASSPGTSPLIETQYF. As DNA, the CDR3 is TGCGCCAGTTCCCCGGGGACTAGCCCTTTGATTGAGACCCAGTACTTC.

The CDR3 nucleotides are TGCGCCAGCAGCCCGGCGGAGTCCAGAAACTATGGCTACACCTTC. Amino acids: CASSPAESRNYGYTF. This chain links TRBV4-1 with TRBJ1-2; D is unresolved. Trimming removed 4 bases at V and 2 bases at J, with 14 bases between. Germline V gives CDR1 MGHRA, CDR2 YSYEKL. The CDR3 totals 15 residues.

V and J are TRBV3-1 (or the pseudogene TRBV3-2) and TRBJ1-5; no firm D call. With 1 base removed from V and 5 bases from J, the gap between germline ends came to 9 bases. The CDR3 length is 14 residues. Germline CDR1 LGHDT, CDR2 YNNKEL (reference sequence). The CDR3 DNA reads TGTGCCAGCAGCCAAGGAGGTGGGGATCAGCCCCAGCATTTT. As protein: CASSQGGGDQPQHF.

This chain joins TRBV2 and TRBJ2-5, with 7 bases aligning to TRBD2. J lost 2 bases, V lost 2 bases, and 11 bases had no gene match. The CDR3 has 17 amino acids. The V gene's germline CDR1 is SNHLY and CDR2 FYNNEI. The CDR3 sequence is CASSEMGRASGQETQYF. CDR3 bases: TGTGCCAGCAGTGAAATGGGGAGGGCTAGCGGACAAGAGACCCAGTACTTC.

V usage is TRBV5-1 and J usage is TRBJ1-1, with 7 bases lining up with TRBD1. The germline gives CDR1 SGHRS, CDR2 YFSETQ. V lost 0 bases to trimming and J lost 4 bases; unmatched junction nucleotides: 3. This CDR3 region has 14 residues. The CDR3 DNA reads as TGCGCCAGCAGCTTGGAGGGGGACAGCACTGAAGCTTTCTTT. Its protein product is CASSLEGDSTEAFF.

The rearrangement links TRBV30 to TRBJ2-7; 8 nucleotides align to TRBD1. The ends lost 4 bases at V and 2 bases at J; junction bases unmatched: 1. CDR1 GTSNPN and CDR2 SVGIG come from the germline V gene (reference sequence). This CDR3 region has 12 residues. CDR3 in amino acids: CAWNRGTYEQYF. In nucleotides, the CDR3 is TGTGCCTGGAACAGGGGGACCTACGAGCAGTACTTC.

The chain couples TRBV7-9 to TRBJ2-1, with a possible D match to TRBD1 (5 bases). The V end was cut by 5 bases, the J end by 1 base, with 15 bases between. Germline loops: CDR1 SEHNR, CDR2 FQNEAQ (reference sequence). The CDR3 is 16 residues long. CDR3 in DNA: TGTGCCAGCAGCCTACGAATGGGGCCTTCCTACAATGAGCAGTTCTTC. Amino acid sequence: CASSLRMGPSYNEQFF. Full variable domain (missing parts from reference TRBV7-9 and TRBJ2-1): DTGVSQNPRHKITKRGQNVTFRCDPISEHNRLYWYRQTLGQGPEFLTYFQNEAQLEKSRLLSDRFSAERPKGSFSTLEIQRTEQGDSAMYLCASSLRMGPSYNEQFFGPGTRLTVL.

The chain carries TRBV5-6 and TRBJ2-7; 8 positions agree with TRBD1. The CDR3 contains 14 residues. The V segment lost 4 bases and the J segment 0 bases; nucleotides outside the gene matches: 3. Germline-derived CDR1 and CDR2 are SGHDT and YYEEEE. CDR3 amino acids: CASSPGQGSYEQYF. In DNA, the CDR3 is TGTGCCAGCAGCCCCGGACAGGGCTCCTACGAGCAGTACTTC.

The sample holds one count of this clone. V is TRBV28 and J is TRBJ1-1, with 9 bases fitting TRBD1. This CDR3 region has 13 residues. The ends lost 7 bases at V and 5 bases at J; junction bases unmatched: 5. Germline V gives CDR1 MDHEN, CDR2 SYDVKM. In DNA form, the CDR3 reads TGTGCCAGCAACAGGGGGCTTGGAACTGAAGCTTTCTTT. It yields the protein CASNRGLGTEAFF.

The V gene is TRBV7-9, the J gene TRBJ1-2; TRBD1 might be the D (5 bases). The germline V and J ends were trimmed by 5 bases and 2 bases, with 15 bases remaining between them. Germline V lookup: CDR1 SEHNR, CDR2 FQNEAQ (reference sequence). The CDR3 is 15 amino acids. The CDR3 DNA follows: TGTGCCAGCAGCAACCGGCAGGGAGTAAACTATGGCTACACCTTC. Translation gives CASSNRQGVNYGYTF.

The V call is TRBV11-2, the J call TRBJ2-3; D might be TRBD2 (5 bases). Germline CDR1 reads SGHAT; CDR2 reads FQNNGV. V was shortened by 2 bases and J by 3 bases, with 12 bases between the two germline ends. This CDR3 is 15 amino acids long. CDR3 sequence: CASSLTLARTDTQYF. The CDR3 nucleotides read TGTGCCAGCAGCTTAACTCTAGCTAGGACAGATACGCAGTATTTT.

This chain joins TRBV6-5 and TRBJ1-1; tentative D call: TRBD1 (5 bases). Germline V gives CDR1 MNHEY, CDR2 SVGAGI. The CDR3 covers 13 residues. V was shortened by 4 bases and J by 8 bases, with 14 bases between the two germline ends. CDR3 nucleotides: TGTGCCAGCAGTTCTAACGCCGACAGAGAAGCTTTCTTT. Protein product: CASSSNADREAFF.

The rearrangement joins TRBV10-3 to TRBJ1-1; D is unclear. The CDR3 sequence is 15 residues long. The V end was cut by 6 bases, the J end by 2 bases, with 16 bases between. CDR1 and CDR2 from the germline V gene are ENHRY and SYGVKD. DNA for the CDR3: TGTGCCATCAGCCCAACCGGGAATAAAAACACTGAAGCTTTCTTT. Protein sequence: CAISPTGNKNTEAFF.

This chain links TRBV28 with TRBJ2-1, with 10 bases fitting TRBD2. V lost 5 bases, J lost 8 bases, and 12 bases stayed unmatched. The germline V gene encodes CDR1 MDHEN and CDR2 SYDVKM. The CDR3 has 16 amino acids. The CDR3 protein is CASSGLRSGGAHEQFF. DNA for the CDR3: TGTGCCAGCAGTGGTCTTCGGAGCGGGGGGGCACATGAGCAGTTCTTC.

This sequence joins TRBV6-4 and TRBJ2-1; 9 bases align to TRBD1. Trimming cost V 2 bases and J 8 bases; bases outside gene matches: 7. Looked up from germline, CDR1 is MRHNA and CDR2 is SNTAGT. The CDR3 has 15 residues. In DNA, the CDR3 is TGTGCCAGCAGTGACCCGGACAGGGGTACACATGAGCAGTTCTTC. This translates into CASSDPDRGTHEQFF.

This CDR3 is CATSDPTSGRTGELFF. The CDR3, as DNA: TGTGCCACCAGTGACCCGACTAGCGGGAGAACCGGGGAGCTGTTTTTT. The rearrangement joins TRBV24-1 to TRBJ2-2; the match to TRBD2 covers 12 bases. The germline gives CDR1 KGHDR, CDR2 SFDVKD. J gave up 5 bases and V 4 bases, and 4 bases lay outside the gene matches. The CDR3 contains 16 residues.

In DNA form, the CDR3 reads TGTGCCAGCAGCGCACCCGCTTTTCAAGAGACCCAGTACTTC. This codes for CASSAPAFQETQYF. The chain couples TRBV3-1 (or the pseudogene TRBV3-2) to TRBJ2-5, with D hard to call. CDR1 is LGHDT and CDR2 is YNNKEL in the germline V gene (reference sequence). CDR3 length: 14 amino acids. Trimming stripped 5 bases from V and 2 bases from J, with 12 bases between.

The genes are TRBV18 and TRBJ1-6; D is ambiguous. In germline, CDR1 is KGHSH, CDR2 LQKENI. V lost 0 bases and J lost 0, with 9 bases in between. CDR3 size: 17 residues. In DNA form, the CDR3 reads TGTGCCAGCTCACCACCGCCGCAGAGCTCCTATAATTCACCCCTCCACTTT. Amino acids: CASSPPPQSSYNSPLHF.

The chain combines TRBV5-8 with TRBJ2-7; TRBD2 is a possible D gene (6 bases). CDR1 is SGHTS and CDR2 is YDEGEE in the germline V gene. The CDR3 has 14 residues. V lost 3 bases and J 2 bases, leaving 12 bases between the germline ends. CDR3 nucleotide sequence: TGTGCCAGCAGCTCCGCTGGGGGGACCTACGAGCAGTACTTC. This encodes CASSSAGGTYEQYF.

V gene TRBV15 combines with J gene TRBJ2-3; tentatively, D is TRBD2 (6 bases). Trimming pared 0 bases from V and 0 bases from J, leaving 10 bases between. In germline, CDR1 is LNHNV, CDR2 YYDKDF (reference sequence). The CDR3 has 16 residues. CDR3 coding DNA: TGTGCCACCAGCAGAGATAGGAGGGCTAGCACAGATACGCAGTATTTT. Translation gives CATSRDRRASTDTQYF. Based on the CDR3 plus reference TRBV15 and TRBJ2-3, the full variable domain is DAMVIQNPRYQVTQFGKPVTLSCSQTLNHNVMYWYQQKSSQAPKLLFHYYDKDFNNEADTPDNFQSRRPNTSFCFLDIRSPGLGDTAMYLCATSRDRRASTDTQYFGPGTRLTVL.

The chain combines TRBV18 with TRBJ1-3; possibly TRBD1 for D (5 bases). The CDR3 spans 16 residues. Germline lookup yields CDR1 KGHSH and CDR2 LQKENI. V was trimmed by 3 bases and J by 1 base, leaving 13 bases between them. CDR3 sequence reads: CASSPFDSSSGNTIYF. The CDR3 region has the DNA TGTGCCAGCTCACCTTTTGACAGTTCATCTGGAAACACCATATATTTT.

In nucleotides, the CDR3 is TGTGCTAGTGGTCCCGGGGGGTCGGATGAAAAACTGTTTTTT. Translating gives CASGPGGSDEKLFF. The gene calls are TRBV12-5 and TRBJ1-4, with D perhaps matching TRBD1 (5 bases). Germline CDR1 LGHNT, CDR2 FRNRAP. CDR3 length: 14 amino acids. V lost 5 bases and J lost 6, with 13 bases in between.

The chain links TRBV28 to TRBJ1-1; 11 nucleotides agree with TRBD1. Germline assignment: CDR1 MDHEN and CDR2 SYDVKM. Losses at the gene ends were 3 bases for V and 1 base for J; bases not matched to a gene: 4. The CDR3 length is 16 residues. The CDR3 DNA follows: TGTGCCAGCAGTTTCCTAGGACAGGGGGCGAACACTGAAGCTTTCTTT. As protein: CASSFLGQGANTEAFF.

The gene calls are TRBV6-5 and TRBJ2-3; no firm D call. CDR3 length equals 14 residues. Per germline, CDR1 MNHEY and CDR2 SVGAGI. V was cut by 0 bases and J by 4 bases, with 8 bases left in between. The CDR3 DNA sequence: TGTGCCAGCAGTTACTCAGTTGATCCAGATACGCAGTATTTT. Translation gives CASSYSVDPDTQYF.